The present entry profiles one TCR beta chain with its context. Its specificity is not known. Germline V lookup: CDR1 MNHEY, CDR2 SVGAGI. The CDR3 sequence is 14 residues long. V gave up 10 bases and J gave up 3 bases, with 13 bases separating them. These data come from a study of a mutant IDH1 vaccine in newly diagnosed glioma. Study overall: Vaccination followed radiotherapy alone by 4-6 weeks, or accompanied temozolomide cycles.

Time point meaning: week 47, end of study. What each vaccine dose contained was 300 ug of mutant IDH1 20-mer peptide, accompanied by topical imiquimod. Patients were given eight vaccinations, scheduled in weeks 1, 3, 5, 7, 11, 15, 19 and 23. Each of the donors came in with new WHO grade 3 or 4 astrocytomas that were IDH1-mutant and ATRX-lost. TCRdb's copy holds only in-frame clones and misses some; the assay was immunoSEQ multiplex PCR. The sample has 45,000 to 65,000 clones, roughly two thirds seen once. Study results and caveats: Of the patients, around 93% had vaccine-induced immune responses.

The receptor was derived from a man in his forties with glioma. Some clones in this sample may be carry-over from other donors' samples. Sequences were derived from peripheral blood mononuclear cells (PBMCs), sampled from a glioma patient whose treatment included an IDH1 peptide vaccine. The chain joins TRBV6-5 to TRBJ1-6, with a tentative D call TRBD1 (5 bases). CDR3 in DNA: TGTGCCACTGCGGGGCAGATCTATAATTCACCCCTCCACTTT. Protein: CATAGQIYNSPLHF.